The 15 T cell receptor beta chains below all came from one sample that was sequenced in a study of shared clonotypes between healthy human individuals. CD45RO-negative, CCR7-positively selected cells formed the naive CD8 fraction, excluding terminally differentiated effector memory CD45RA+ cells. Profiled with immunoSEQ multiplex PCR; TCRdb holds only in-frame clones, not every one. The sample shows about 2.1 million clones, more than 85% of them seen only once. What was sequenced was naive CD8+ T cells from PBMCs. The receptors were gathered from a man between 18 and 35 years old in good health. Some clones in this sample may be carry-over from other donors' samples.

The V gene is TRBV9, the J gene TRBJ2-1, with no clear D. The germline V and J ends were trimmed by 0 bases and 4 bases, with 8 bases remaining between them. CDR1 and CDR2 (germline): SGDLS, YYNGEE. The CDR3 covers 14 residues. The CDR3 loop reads CASSVDSRYNEQFF. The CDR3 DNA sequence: TGTGCCAGCAGCGTAGATTCCCGTTACAATGAGCAGTTCTTC.

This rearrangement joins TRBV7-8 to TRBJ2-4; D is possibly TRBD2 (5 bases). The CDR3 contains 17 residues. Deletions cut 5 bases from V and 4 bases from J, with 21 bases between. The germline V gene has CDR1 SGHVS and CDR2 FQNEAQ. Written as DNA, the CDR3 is TGTGCCAGCAGCCATCCGCCGGAAGTCTCGGGGAAAAACATTCAGTACTTC. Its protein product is CASSHPPEVSGKNIQYF.

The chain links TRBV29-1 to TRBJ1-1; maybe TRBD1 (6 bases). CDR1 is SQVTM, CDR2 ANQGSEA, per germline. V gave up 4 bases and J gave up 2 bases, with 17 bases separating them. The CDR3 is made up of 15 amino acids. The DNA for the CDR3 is TGCAGCGTTGTCGCCACAGGGTCCGATAACACTGAAGCTTTCTTT. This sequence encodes CSVVATGSDNTEAFF.

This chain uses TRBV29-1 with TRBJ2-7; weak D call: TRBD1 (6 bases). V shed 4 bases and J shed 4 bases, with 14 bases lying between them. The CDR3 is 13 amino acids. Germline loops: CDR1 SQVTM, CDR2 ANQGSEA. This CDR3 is CSVGALGGYEQYF. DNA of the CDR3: TGCAGCGTTGGGGCTCTAGGGGGTTACGAGCAGTACTTC.

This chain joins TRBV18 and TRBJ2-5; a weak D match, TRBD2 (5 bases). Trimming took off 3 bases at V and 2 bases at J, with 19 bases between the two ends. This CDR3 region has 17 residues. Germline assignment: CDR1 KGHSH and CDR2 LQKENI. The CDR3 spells CASSPPTARSGQETQYF. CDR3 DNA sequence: TGTGCCAGCTCACCTCCAACGGCCCGGTCGGGGCAAGAGACCCAGTACTTC.

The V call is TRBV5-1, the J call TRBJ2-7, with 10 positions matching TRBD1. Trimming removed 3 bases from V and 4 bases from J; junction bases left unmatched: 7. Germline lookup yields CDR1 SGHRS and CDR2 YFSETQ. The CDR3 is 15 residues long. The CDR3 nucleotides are TGCGCCAGCAGCTCGACAGGGGGCTTAGGATACGAGCAGTACTTC. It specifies CASSSTGGLGYEQYF. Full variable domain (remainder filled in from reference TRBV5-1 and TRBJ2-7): KAGVTQTPRYLIKTRGQQVTLSCSPISGHRSVSWYQQTPGQGLQFLFEYFSETQRNKGNFPGRFSGRQFSNSRSEMNVSTLELGDSALYLCASSSTGGLGYEQYFGPGTRLTVT.

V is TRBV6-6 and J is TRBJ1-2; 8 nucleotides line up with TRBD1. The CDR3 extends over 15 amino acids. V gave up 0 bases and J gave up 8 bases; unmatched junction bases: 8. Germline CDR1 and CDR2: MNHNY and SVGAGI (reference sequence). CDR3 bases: TGTGCCAGCAGTTACTCAGGGCAGGGGGCGAGGGGCTACACCTTC. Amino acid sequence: CASSYSGQGARGYTF.

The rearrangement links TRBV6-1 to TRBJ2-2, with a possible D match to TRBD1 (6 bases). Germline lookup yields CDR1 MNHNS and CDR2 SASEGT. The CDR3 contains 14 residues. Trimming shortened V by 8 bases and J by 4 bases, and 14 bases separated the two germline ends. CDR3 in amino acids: CASGVGHFTGELFF. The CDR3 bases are TGTGCCAGCGGGGTGGGACATTTCACCGGGGAGCTGTTTTTT.

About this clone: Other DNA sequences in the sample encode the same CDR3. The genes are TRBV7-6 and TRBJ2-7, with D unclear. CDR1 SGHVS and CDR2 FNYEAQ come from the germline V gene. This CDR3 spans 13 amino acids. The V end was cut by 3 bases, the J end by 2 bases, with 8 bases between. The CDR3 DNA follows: TGTGCCAGCAGCTTTGGCAGAGCCTACGAGCAGTACTTC. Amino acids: CASSFGRAYEQYF.

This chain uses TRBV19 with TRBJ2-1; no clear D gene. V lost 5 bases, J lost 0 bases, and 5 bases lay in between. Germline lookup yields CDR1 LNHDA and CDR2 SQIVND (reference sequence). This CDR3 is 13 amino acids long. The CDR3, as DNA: TGTGCCAGTAGTTCGGCCTCCTACAATGAGCAGTTCTTC. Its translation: CASSSASYNEQFF.

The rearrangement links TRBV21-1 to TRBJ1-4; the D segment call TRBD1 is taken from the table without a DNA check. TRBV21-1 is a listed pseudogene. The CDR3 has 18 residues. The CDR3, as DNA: TGTGCCAGCAGCTCGCCCGGGACAGGGGGTCTCTCTAATGAAAAACTGTTTTTT. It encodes CASSSPGTGGLSNEKLFF.

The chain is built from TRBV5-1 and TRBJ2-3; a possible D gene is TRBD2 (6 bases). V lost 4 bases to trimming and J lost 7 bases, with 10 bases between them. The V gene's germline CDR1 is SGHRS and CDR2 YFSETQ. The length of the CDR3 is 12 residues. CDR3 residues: CASSPEGNTQYF. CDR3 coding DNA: TGCGCCAGCAGCCCGGAGGGAAATACGCAGTATTTT.

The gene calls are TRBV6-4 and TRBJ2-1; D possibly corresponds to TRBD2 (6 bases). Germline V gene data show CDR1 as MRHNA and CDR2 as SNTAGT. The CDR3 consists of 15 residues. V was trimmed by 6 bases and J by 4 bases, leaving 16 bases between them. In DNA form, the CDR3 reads TGTGCCAGCAGCCCCGCGGGCGGGATGTACAATGAGCAGTTCTTC. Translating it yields CASSPAGGMYNEQFF.

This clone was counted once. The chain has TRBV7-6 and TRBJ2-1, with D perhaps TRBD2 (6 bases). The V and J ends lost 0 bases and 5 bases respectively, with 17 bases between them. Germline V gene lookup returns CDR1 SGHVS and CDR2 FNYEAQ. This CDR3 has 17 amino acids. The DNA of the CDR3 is TGTGCCAGCAGCTTAGCGGTTGCCGGGACTTTTAACAATGAGCAGTTCTTC. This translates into CASSLAVAGTFNNEQFF. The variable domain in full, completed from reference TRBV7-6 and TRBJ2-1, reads GAGVSQSPRYKVTKRGQDVALRCDPISGHVSLYWYRQALGQGPEFLTYFNYEAQQDKSGLPNDRFSAERPEGSISTLTIQRTEQRDSAMYRCASSLAVAGTFNNEQFFGPGTRLTVL.

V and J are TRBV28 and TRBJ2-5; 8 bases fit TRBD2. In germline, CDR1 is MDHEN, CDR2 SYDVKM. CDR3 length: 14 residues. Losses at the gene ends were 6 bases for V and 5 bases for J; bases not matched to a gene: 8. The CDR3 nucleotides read TGTGCCAGCAGCCCGAGCGGGAGATGGGAGACCCAGTACTTC. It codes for CASSPSGRWETQYF. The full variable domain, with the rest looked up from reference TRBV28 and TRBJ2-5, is DVKVTQSSRYLVKRTGEKVFLECVQDMDHENMFWYRQDPGLGLRLIYFSYDVKMKEKGDIPEGYSVSREKKERFSLILESASTNQTSMYLCASSPSGRWETQYFGPGTRLLVL.